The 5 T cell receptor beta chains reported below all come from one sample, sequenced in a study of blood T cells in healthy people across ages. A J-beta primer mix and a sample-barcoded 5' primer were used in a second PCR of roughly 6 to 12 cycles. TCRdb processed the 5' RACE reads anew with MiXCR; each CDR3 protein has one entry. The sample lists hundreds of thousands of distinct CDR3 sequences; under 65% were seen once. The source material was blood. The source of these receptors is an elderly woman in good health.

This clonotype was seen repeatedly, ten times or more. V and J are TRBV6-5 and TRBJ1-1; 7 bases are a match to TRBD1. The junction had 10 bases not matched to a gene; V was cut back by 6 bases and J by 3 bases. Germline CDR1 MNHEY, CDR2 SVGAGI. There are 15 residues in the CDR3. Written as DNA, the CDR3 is TGTGCCAGCAGCCGTTCAGGGGGTGGGGACACTGAAGCTTTCTTT. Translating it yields CASSRSGGGDTEAFF.

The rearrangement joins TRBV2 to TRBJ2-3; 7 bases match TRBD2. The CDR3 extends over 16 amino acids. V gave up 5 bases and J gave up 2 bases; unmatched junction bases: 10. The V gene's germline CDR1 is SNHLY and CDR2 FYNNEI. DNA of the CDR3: TGTGCCAGCAGTAAGGGCCAGGGAGGGGACACAGATACGCAGTATTTT. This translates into CASSKGQGGDTDTQYF.

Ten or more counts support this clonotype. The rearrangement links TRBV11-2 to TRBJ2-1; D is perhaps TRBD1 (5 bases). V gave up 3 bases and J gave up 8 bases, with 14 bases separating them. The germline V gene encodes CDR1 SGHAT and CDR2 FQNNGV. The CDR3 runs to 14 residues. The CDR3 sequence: CASSFETGGYEQFF. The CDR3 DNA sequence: TGTGCCAGCAGCTTCGAAACAGGTGGATATGAGCAGTTCTTC.

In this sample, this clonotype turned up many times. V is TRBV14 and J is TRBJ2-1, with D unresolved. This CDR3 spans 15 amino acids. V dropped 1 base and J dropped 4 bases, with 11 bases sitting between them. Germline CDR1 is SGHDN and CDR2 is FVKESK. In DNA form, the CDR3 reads TGTGCCAGCAGCCAAGGGGCCCGGATATACAATGAGCAGTTCTTC. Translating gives CASSQGARIYNEQFF.

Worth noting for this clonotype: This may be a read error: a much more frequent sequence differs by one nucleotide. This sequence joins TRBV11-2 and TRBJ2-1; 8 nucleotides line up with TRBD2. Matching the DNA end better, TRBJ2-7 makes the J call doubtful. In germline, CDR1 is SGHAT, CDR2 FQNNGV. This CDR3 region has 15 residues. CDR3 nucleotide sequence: TGTGCCAGCAGCCCCGGGAGGGGCTCCTACAATGAGCAGTACTTC. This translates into CASSPGRGSYNEQYF.